The next 25 T cell receptor beta chains were all read from a single sample in a study of blood T cell repertoires in COVID-19. The assay was immunoSEQ multiplex PCR, and TCRdb's table has in-frame clones only and misses some. The table lists around 300,000 clones, approximately 91% of them singletons, with 1% in the top ten. The material sequenced was PBMCs or T cells enriched from blood (not recorded which). These receptor sequences come from a woman in her twenties or thirties who had recovered from COVID-19.

The chain uses TRBV27 and TRBJ1-5; 7 nucleotides line up with TRBD1. With 5 bases clipped from V and 1 base from J, the junction kept 8 bases outside the gene matches. The CDR3 has 16 amino acids. Germline-derived CDR1 and CDR2 are MNHEY and SMNVEV (reference sequence). This CDR3 reads CASSPLGTVSNQPQHF. The CDR3 coding sequence is TGTGCCAGCAGTCCACTAGGGACAGTCAGCAATCAGCCCCAGCATTTT.

The chain uses TRBV28 and TRBJ1-4, with D unclear. Trimming removed 3 bases from V and 8 bases from J, with 10 bases in between. CDR1 is MDHEN, CDR2 SYDVKM, per germline. The length of the CDR3 is 13 residues. CDR3 sequence: CASSLSRAEKLFF. The CDR3 DNA reads as TGTGCCAGCAGTTTGTCCCGAGCGGAAAAACTGTTTTTT. The whole variable domain, remainder taken from reference TRBV28 and TRBJ1-4, is DVKVTQSSRYLVKRTGEKVFLECVQDMDHENMFWYRQDPGLGLRLIYFSYDVKMKEKGDIPEGYSVSREKKERFSLILESASTNQTSMYLCASSLSRAEKLFFGSGTQLSVL.

The chain is built from TRBV6-5 and TRBJ1-4; D is perhaps TRBD1 (6 bases). Germline V gene data show CDR1 as MNHEY and CDR2 as SVGAGI. The CDR3 is made up of 13 amino acids. V dropped 4 bases and J dropped 6 bases, with 9 bases sitting between them. The CDR3 nucleotides read TGTGCCAGCAGTTTACGACAGGATGAAAAACTGTTTTTT. This translates into CASSLRQDEKLFF.

The chain carries TRBV28 and TRBJ2-2; D gene uncertain. The germline V and J ends were trimmed by 5 bases and 6 bases, with 7 bases remaining between them. The CDR3 extends over 12 amino acids. Germline lookup yields CDR1 MDHEN and CDR2 SYDVKM. CDR3 in amino acids: CASSREPGELFF. The CDR3 region has the DNA TGTGCCAGCAGTCGAGAACCCGGGGAGCTGTTTTTT.

This clone appeared once. The chain joins TRBV20-1 to TRBJ2-5; perhaps TRBD1 as D (6 bases). The CDR3 runs 13 residues. Between the trimmed V and J ends, which lost 3 bases and 2 bases, there was a span of 10 bases. Germline CDR1 reads DFQATT; CDR2 reads SNEGSKA (reference sequence). Here the CDR3 DNA reads TGCAGTGCTAGTTCCAGGGGTCAAGAGACCCAGTACTTC. Amino acids: CSASSRGQETQYF.

CDR3 coding DNA: TGTGCCAGCAGCTTAAGGACAGGGGTTAGAAACACCATATATTTT. Encoded protein: CASSLRTGVRNTIYF. V and J are TRBV11-2 and TRBJ1-3; the match to TRBD1 covers 9 bases. J gave up 5 bases and V 2 bases, and 4 bases lay outside the gene matches. The CDR3 is 15 amino acids. Germline V gene data show CDR1 as SGHAT and CDR2 as FQNNGV.

The chain combines TRBV5-6 with TRBJ1-1; unclear D gene. The CDR3 sequence is 16 residues long. Germline CDR1 reads SGHDT; CDR2 reads YYEEEE. Trimming shortened V by 4 bases and J by 1 base, and 17 bases separated the two germline ends. In DNA form, the CDR3 reads TGTGCCAGCAGCCCCCTTTTTTCGCGGGCGAACACTGAAGCTTTCTTT. Its translation: CASSPLFSRANTEAFF. Full variable domain (remainder filled in from reference TRBV5-6 and TRBJ1-1): DAGVTQSPTHLIKTRGQQVTLRCSPKSGHDTVSWYQQALGQGPQFIFQYYEEEERQRGNFPDRFSGHQFPNYSSELNVNALLLGDSALYLCASSPLFSRANTEAFFGQGTRLTVV.

There are a few counts of this clone. The chain couples TRBV6-5 to TRBJ2-7; no firm D call. The CDR3 is made up of 13 amino acids. Trimming cost V 7 bases and J 6 bases, with 16 bases left between them. Germline V gives CDR1 MNHEY, CDR2 SVGAGI. The DNA of the CDR3 is TGTGCCAGCACTCCTATTGACACTTCCGAGCAGTACTTC. Translation gives CASTPIDTSEQYF.

The chain employs TRBV3-1 (or the pseudogene TRBV3-2) and TRBJ2-1, with 9 bases fitting TRBD2. The CDR3 contains 15 residues. Germline V CDR1 and CDR2: LGHDT, YNNKEL (reference sequence). V lost 6 bases and J lost 8; bases outside the gene matches: 11. This CDR3 is CASSSLAGGPYEQFF. The DNA of the CDR3 is TGTGCCAGCAGTTCCTTGGCGGGAGGGCCCTATGAGCAGTTCTTC.

This chain joins TRBV13 and TRBJ2-4; D may be TRBD1 (6 bases). V dropped 3 bases and J dropped 6 bases, with 9 bases sitting between them. CDR1 and CDR2 (germline): PRHDT, FYEKMQ (reference sequence). The CDR3 consists of 13 residues. CDR3 in DNA: TGTGCCAGCAGCTTTGCAGGGGTAAACATTCAGTACTTC. This sequence encodes CASSFAGVNIQYF. Drawing the rest from reference TRBV13 and TRBJ2-4, the complete variable domain is AAGVIQSPRHLIKEKRETATLKCYPIPRHDTVYWYQQGPGQDPQFLISFYEKMQSDKGSIPDRFSAQQFSDYHSELNMSSLELGDSALYFCASSFAGVNIQYFGAGTRLSVL.

The V and J genes are TRBV28 and TRBJ1-5; D is undetermined. CDR3 length: 9 residues. In germline, CDR1 is MDHEN, CDR2 SYDVKM. The V end was cut by 11 bases, the J end by 9 bases, with 8 bases between. This CDR3 reads CAGGRPQHF. The DNA of the CDR3 is TGTGCCGGCGGTAGGCCCCAGCATTTT.

Turning to this clone: Sequence at one end of the junction differs from germline and may be a read error. The V call is TRBV28, the J call TRBJ2-7; D is unclear. The CDR3 contains 12 residues. In germline, CDR1 is MDHEN, CDR2 SYDVKM. CDR3 protein: CASSLLSAAQRF. The CDR3 nucleotides read TGTGCCAGCAGTTTATTAAGCGCGGCGCAGCGCTTC. The full variable domain, rest sourced from reference TRBV28 and TRBJ2-7, is DVKVTQSSRYLVKRTGEKVFLECVQDMDHENMFWYRQDPGLGLRLIYFSYDVKMKEKGDIPEGYSVSREKKERFSLILESASTNQTSMYLCASSLLSAAQRFGPGTRLTVT.

The chain couples TRBV28 to TRBJ1-2; 7 bases line up with TRBD1. Germline CDR1 MDHEN, CDR2 SYDVKM. V lost 9 bases to trimming and J lost 5 bases; unmatched junction nucleotides: 21. The CDR3 is 17 amino acids. The CDR3 nucleotides read TGTGCCAGTACAGGGCCCTCTTTGGACAGGCGCGTTTATGGCTACACCTTC. This sequence encodes CASTGPSLDRRVYGYTF.

The CDR3 loop reads CASTADSRSYEQYF. The CDR3 DNA reads as TGTGCCTCTACCGCGGACAGCCGCTCCTACGAGCAGTACTTC. This chain joins TRBV3-1 (or the pseudogene TRBV3-2) and TRBJ2-7, with a weak D call TRBD1 (6 bases). Germline loops: CDR1 LGHDT, CDR2 YNNKEL (reference sequence). The CDR3 extends over 14 amino acids. V dropped 11 bases and J dropped 0 bases, with 17 bases sitting between them.

This sequence joins TRBV9 and TRBJ1-4; D perhaps matches TRBD1 (5 bases). Looked up from germline, CDR1 is SGDLS and CDR2 is YYNGEE. V was shortened by 0 bases and J by 7 bases, with 13 bases between the two germline ends. The CDR3 length is 15 residues. The CDR3 coding sequence is TGTGCCAGCAGCGTAGCTCAGGGAACGGGTGAAAAACTGTTTTTT. As protein: CASSVAQGTGEKLFF.

The chain links TRBV11-2 to TRBJ2-3, with TRBD2 matching over 9 bases. Germline CDR1 and CDR2: SGHAT and FQNNGV. Unmatched junction bases numbered 8, after V lost 5 bases and J lost 2 bases. CDR3 length: 16 residues. CDR3 coding DNA: TGTGCCAGCAGCCCCTTAGCGGGAGTCTTCACAGATACGCAGTATTTT. It is translated as CASSPLAGVFTDTQYF.

About this clone itself: The junction departs from the called germline gene at one end, perhaps through a read error. The chain employs TRBV7-7 and TRBJ1-3, with TRBD1 matching over 9 bases. This CDR3 comprises 17 residues. CDR1 is SSHAT and CDR2 is FNYEAQ in the germline V gene (reference sequence). CDR3 sequence (DNA): TGTGCTAGCAGCCCGGACAGGGGCGTTCGCTCTGGAAACACCATATATTTT. This codes for CASSPDRGVRSGNTIYF.

This clone was recorded once. This chain connects TRBV5-4 to TRBJ2-1, with a possible D match to TRBD1 (5 bases). V dropped 2 bases and J dropped 0 bases, with 9 bases sitting between them. CDR1 and CDR2 from the germline V gene are SGHNT and YYREEE (reference sequence). This CDR3 is 15 amino acids long. DNA of the CDR3: TGTGCCAGCAGCTTTGACAGACCCTCCTACAATGAGCAGTTCTTC. This gives the protein CASSFDRPSYNEQFF.

The genes are TRBV5-1 and TRBJ2-1, with 10 bases fitting TRBD2. This CDR3 comprises 13 residues. The germline V gene has CDR1 SGHRS and CDR2 YFSETQ. The V segment lost 3 bases and the J segment 10 bases; nucleotides outside the gene matches: 4. The CDR3 DNA reads TGCGCCAGCAGCTCGCTAGCGGGGGAAGAGCAGTTCTTC. Amino acids: CASSSLAGEEQFF.

The genes are TRBV5-1 and TRBJ2-3; TRBD2 matches 9 bases. Trimming at V came to 0 bases and at J to 2 bases, leaving 4 bases not matched to a gene. The CDR3 has 16 residues. Germline CDR1 is SGHRS and CDR2 is YFSETQ. CDR3 region: CASSLGLAADTDTQYF. In DNA form, the CDR3 reads TGCGCCAGCAGCTTGGGACTAGCGGCAGACACAGATACGCAGTATTTT.

This clone was recorded a few times. The chain recombines TRBV9 with TRBJ1-2; a possible D gene is TRBD1 (5 bases). V was clipped by 2 bases and J by 2 bases, with 13 bases between them. CDR1 SGDLS and CDR2 YYNGEE come from the germline V gene. The length of the CDR3 is 15 residues. The CDR3 DNA reads TGTGCCAGCAGCGTTGCGGGGGAGTCGAACTATGGCTACACCTTC. The encoded protein is CASSVAGESNYGYTF. Combining the CDR3 with reference TRBV9 and TRBJ1-2 gives the whole variable domain DSGVTQTPKHLITATGQRVTLRCSPRSGDLSVYWYQQSLDQGLQFLIQYYNGEERAKGNILERFSAQQFPDLHSELNLSSLELGDSALYFCASSVAGESNYGYTFGSGTRLTVV.

The V gene is TRBV27, the J gene TRBJ1-5, with 8 bases matching TRBD1. Germline CDR1 is MNHEY and CDR2 is SMNVEV (reference sequence). The CDR3 covers 15 residues. Trimming took 4 bases from V and 3 from J; bases not matched to a gene: 5. The CDR3 region is CASSWGTGVNQPQHF. The CDR3 coding sequence is TGTGCCAGCAGTTGGGGGACAGGAGTCAATCAGCCCCAGCATTTT.

V gene TRBV12-3 or TRBV12-4 combines with J gene TRBJ1-2, with D possibly being TRBD1 (5 bases). Deletions cut 5 bases from V and 8 bases from J, with 15 bases between. The CDR3 covers 13 residues. The CDR3 DNA is TGTGCCAGCAGTCTCGGGACTCCTGGAGGCTACACCTTC. Translation: CASSLGTPGGYTF.

This clone was counted a single time. The V call is TRBV30, the J call TRBJ1-2; 12 bases are shared with TRBD1. The CDR3 spans 15 residues. CDR1 and CDR2 from the germline V gene are GTSNPN and SVGIG (reference sequence). V dropped 5 bases and J dropped 4; count of bases not matched to a gene: 8. CDR3 sequence: CAWFPGQGAGYGYTF. CDR3 nucleotides: TGTGCCTGGTTTCCGGGACAGGGGGCCGGCTATGGCTACACCTTC. Filled out from reference TRBV30 and TRBJ1-2, the complete variable domain reads SQTIHQWPATLVQPVGSPLSLECTVEGTSNPNLYWYRQAAGRGLQLLFYSVGIGQISSEVPQNLSASRPQDRQFILSSKKLLLSDSGFYLCAWFPGQGAGYGYTFGSGTRLTVV.

This sequence joins TRBV6-5 and TRBJ1-6; D is undetermined. Trimming removed 2 bases from V and 7 bases from J, with 9 bases in between. The CDR3 runs to 14 residues. The germline CDR1 and CDR2 sequences are MNHEY and SVGAGI. The chain's CDR3 is CASSYLVSNSPLHF. The CDR3 nucleotides are TGTGCCAGCAGTTACCTTGTGTCCAATTCACCCCTCCACTTT.